These 25 T cell receptor beta chains originate from one sample sequenced in a study of T cell responses to AZD1222 COVID-19 vaccine. The protocol was immunoSEQ multiplex PCR, while the TCRdb copy is restricted to in-frame clones and leaves out a portion. Of 35,000 to 50,000 clones in the sample, approximately 90% were seen once. Material: peripheral blood, obtained 28 days after the second AZD1222 dose. The receptors derive from an adult who received the AZD1222 COVID-19 vaccine.

This clone has just a few counts. The gene calls are TRBV4-2 and TRBJ1-1; tentatively, D is TRBD1 (6 bases). CDR1 is LGHNA, CDR2 YNFKEQ, per germline. The CDR3 is 15 residues long. V lost 2 bases and J lost 3, with 13 bases in between. The CDR3 region has the DNA TGTGCCAGCAGCCAACTACCAGGGGTGGACACTGAAGCTTTCTTT. Protein sequence: CASSQLPGVDTEAFF.

This clone has a handful of counts. J is TRBJ2-7 and V is TRBV30, with D perhaps given as TRBD1 or TRBD2 (5 bases each). Deletions cut 3 bases from V and 2 bases from J, with 11 bases between. Germline-derived CDR1 and CDR2 are GTSNPN and SVGIG (reference sequence). This CDR3 comprises 13 residues. CDR3 sequence: CAWSRDAPYEQYF. The CDR3 DNA reads as TGTGCCTGGAGCCGGGACGCGCCCTACGAGCAGTACTTC.

This chain connects TRBV24-1 to TRBJ1-2; 11 nucleotides line up with TRBD1. The V segment lost 9 bases and the J segment 7 bases; nucleotides outside the gene matches: 6. Germline V gives CDR1 KGHDR, CDR2 SFDVKD. The CDR3 spans 13 residues. The CDR3 bases are TGTGCCACCCCGGACAGGGGGCGCGGTGGCTACACCTTC. It encodes CATPDRGRGGYTF.

The genes are TRBV25-1 and TRBJ1-2; D may be TRBD1 (5 bases). Germline CDR1 MGHDK, CDR2 SYGVNS. The CDR3 is 13 residues long. Trimming shortened V by 5 bases and J by 2 bases, and 9 bases separated the two germline ends. Written as DNA, the CDR3 is TGTGCCAGCAGTCGGGACGGAAACTATGGCTACACCTTC. It translates to CASSRDGNYGYTF.

The chain joins TRBV18 to TRBJ1-1, with D possibly matching TRBD1 (6 bases). This CDR3 region has 13 residues. V lost 3 bases to trimming and J lost 7 bases, with 12 bases between them. Germline V lookup: CDR1 KGHSH, CDR2 LQKENI. CDR3 in DNA: TGTGCCAGCTCACCCGGGACACCAGTTGAAGCTTTCTTT. This encodes CASSPGTPVEAFF.

J is TRBJ2-7 and V is TRBV27; D may be TRBD2 (5 bases). The CDR3 is 15 residues long. Per germline, CDR1 MNHEY and CDR2 SMNVEV (reference sequence). V lost 4 bases and J lost 6, with 19 bases in between. The CDR3 DNA sequence: TGTGCCAGCAGTTCAACAGAGGGCCTCTTACTCGAGCAGTACTTC. Encoded protein: CASSSTEGLLLEQYF.

The chain uses TRBV5-1 and TRBJ2-7; 8 bases are a match to TRBD1. Trimming cost V 0 bases and J 2 bases; bases outside gene matches: 1. There are 14 residues in the CDR3. The V gene's germline CDR1 is SGHRS and CDR2 YFSETQ. This CDR3 reads CASSLGTGPYEQYF. The CDR3, as DNA: TGCGCCAGCAGCTTGGGGACAGGGCCCTACGAGCAGTACTTC.

The gene calls are TRBV6-5 and TRBJ1-1, with no clear D. Trimming pared 0 bases from V and 0 bases from J, leaving 5 bases between. There are 14 residues in the CDR3. Germline assignment: CDR1 MNHEY and CDR2 SVGAGI. CDR3 sequence (DNA): TGTGCCAGCAGTTACTCGGTACTGAACACTGAAGCTTTCTTT. This encodes CASSYSVLNTEAFF.

The rearrangement uses TRBV2 and TRBJ1-2; D unresolved. This CDR3 spans 13 amino acids. The ends were cut back, 8 bases at V and 2 bases at J, with 12 bases in the middle. The germline CDR1 and CDR2 sequences are SNHLY and FYNNEI. CDR3 in amino acids: CASGLAENYGYTF. The CDR3 DNA follows: TGTGCCAGCGGGCTGGCAGAGAACTATGGCTACACCTTC.

This clone was recorded a few times. It differs at one base from a far larger clone, so likely a read error. The same CDR3 can be traced to other DNA sequences in this sample. The CDR3 loop reads CASGGGGTKNIQYF. As DNA, the CDR3 is TGTGCTAGTGGTGGGGGGGGGACCAAAAACATTCAGTACTTC. This chain joins TRBV12-5 and TRBJ2-4; 7 bases line up with TRBD2. Trimming cost V 5 bases and J 2 bases; bases outside gene matches: 3. CDR3 size: 14 residues. Per germline, CDR1 LGHNT and CDR2 FRNRAP.

The chain carries TRBV9 and TRBJ2-1, with TRBD2 as a possible D gene (6 bases). CDR3 length: 15 amino acids. CDR1 is SGDLS and CDR2 is YYNGEE in the germline V gene. Deletions cut 0 bases from V and 6 bases from J, with 13 bases between. CDR3 nucleotides: TGTGCCAGCAGCGTAGATGGGGGGAGTCCCAATGAGCAGTTCTTC. This codes for CASSVDGGSPNEQFF.

This clone has a single count. The V and J genes are TRBV13 and TRBJ2-7; 9 nucleotides agree with TRBD1. Germline V gene sequence: CDR1 PRHDT, CDR2 FYEKMQ (reference sequence). CDR3 length: 14 residues. V lost 4 bases to trimming and J lost 3 bases; unmatched junction nucleotides: 4. The CDR3 DNA is TGTGCCAGCAGCTACCGGGACAGGGACTACGAGCAGTACTTC. As protein: CASSYRDRDYEQYF. The full variable domain, completed using reference TRBV13 and TRBJ2-7, is AAGVIQSPRHLIKEKRETATLKCYPIPRHDTVYWYQQGPGQDPQFLISFYEKMQSDKGSIPDRFSAQQFSDYHSELNMSSLELGDSALYFCASSYRDRDYEQYFGPGTRLTVT.

This chain connects TRBV19 to TRBJ2-7, with TRBD2 matching over 7 bases. V was pared by 1 base and J by 2 bases, with 11 bases of the junction left unmatched. This CDR3 has 17 residues. CDR1 and CDR2 from the germline V gene are LNHDA and SQIVND (reference sequence). CDR3 amino acids: CASSIVPSGPNTYEQYF. The CDR3 region has the DNA TGTGCCAGTAGTATAGTACCTAGCGGCCCTAATACCTACGAGCAGTACTTC.

The rearrangement links TRBV9 to TRBJ1-1; D may be TRBD1 (5 bases). The CDR3 is 15 residues long. Germline CDR1 reads SGDLS; CDR2 reads YYNGEE. V was cut by 2 bases and J by 5 bases, with 16 bases left in between. CDR3: CASSVGTEGRTEAFF. The CDR3 DNA reads TGTGCCAGCAGCGTGGGGACTGAAGGTCGGACTGAAGCTTTCTTT.

J is TRBJ2-2 and V is TRBV7-2; either TRBD1 or TRBD2 may fit D (5 bases each). This CDR3 contains 13 residues. Between the trimmed V and J ends, which lost 4 bases and 7 bases, there was a span of 10 bases. Germline values: CDR1 SGHTA, CDR2 FQGNSA. Written as DNA, the CDR3 is TGTGCCAGCAGCTGGGGACGGAGCGGGGAGCTGTTTTTT. This gives the protein CASSWGRSGELFF.

This clone was recorded only once. Other DNA variants within this sample encode the same CDR3. The J gene is TRBJ1-5, the V gene TRBV5-6; TRBD1 matches 7 bases. The trim removed 2 bases at V and 7 bases at J, leaving 6 bases unmatched. CDR1 and CDR2 (germline): SGHDT, YYEEEE. The length of the CDR3 is 14 residues. This CDR3 reads CASSFEGAGQPQHF. The CDR3 nucleotides read TGTGCCAGCAGCTTCGAGGGGGCCGGACAGCCCCAGCATTTT.

Turning to this clone: At one of its ends the junction is not consistent with the germline gene, which may arise from a read error. This chain links TRBV6-5 with TRBJ2-7; D uncertain. The germline CDR1 and CDR2 sequences are MNHEY and SVGAGI. CDR3 length: 13 amino acids. For the CDR3, the DNA is TGTGCCAGCAGTGACTCGAAAATCCTCGAGCAGTACTTC. The encoded protein is CASSDSKILEQYF.

The chain has TRBV7-2 and TRBJ2-1, with D possibly matching TRBD2 (6 bases). Trimming pared 2 bases from V and 11 bases from J, leaving 25 bases between. The CDR3 runs to 17 residues. Germline CDR1 reads SGHTA; CDR2 reads FQGNSA. The CDR3 loop reads CASSLLWAGSGRAQQFF. The CDR3 DNA reads TGTGCCAGCAGCTTACTCTGGGCGGGATCCGGGCGGGCTCAGCAGTTCTTC.

This clone was counted a few times. The chain recombines TRBV9 with TRBJ1-4; no clear D gene. The CDR3 consists of 18 residues. Trimming cost V 4 bases and J 2 bases, with 21 bases left between them. CDR1 SGDLS and CDR2 YYNGEE come from the germline V gene. The CDR3 is CASSRSSRRVRTNEKLFF. The CDR3 coding sequence is TGTGCCAGCAGCCGATCGTCCCGACGGGTTCGGACTAATGAAAAACTGTTTTTT.

Worth noting for this clone: An end of the junction does not agree with germline; a read error may underlie this. The V call is TRBV6-1, the J call TRBJ2-7; 7 bases map to TRBD2. CDR3 length: 15 amino acids. Germline CDR1 MNHNS, CDR2 SASEGT. The CDR3: CASSEYGGSFYEQCF. The CDR3 DNA reads as TGTGCCAGCAGTGAATACGGGGGGTCTTTTTACGAGCAGTGCTTC.

This chain joins TRBV6-2 or TRBV6-3 and TRBJ2-7; no clear D. The CDR3 is 15 residues long. In germline, CDR1 is MNHEY, CDR2 SVGEGT. Trimming removed 0 bases from V and 7 bases from J, with 16 bases in between. CDR3 DNA: TGTGCCAGCAGTTACTCGACCAGTCTCGTCGCTGAGCAGTACTTC. Translation: CASSYSTSLVAEQYF.

This rearrangement joins TRBV5-1 to TRBJ2-7; perhaps TRBD1 as D (5 bases). Germline CDR1 and CDR2: SGHRS and YFSETQ. V was cut by 4 bases and J by 4 bases, with 12 bases left in between. The CDR3 spans 13 residues. CDR3 region: CASSAEPGYEQYF. CDR3 DNA sequence: TGCGCCAGCAGCGCCGAACCAGGGTACGAGCAGTACTTC.

The genes are TRBV3-1 (or the pseudogene TRBV3-2) and TRBJ1-3; D is ambiguous. This CDR3 spans 13 amino acids. Trimming shortened V by 2 bases and J by 4 bases, and 6 bases separated the two germline ends. The germline gives CDR1 LGHDT, CDR2 YNNKEL (reference sequence). The CDR3 protein is CASSQPRGNTIYF. CDR3 nucleotides: TGTGCCAGCAGCCAACCTAGGGGAAACACCATATATTTT.

This chain connects TRBV6-5 to TRBJ1-6, with D perhaps TRBD1 (6 bases). Germline V gene data show CDR1 as MNHEY and CDR2 as SVGAGI. The CDR3 length is 14 residues. Trimming cost V 7 bases and J 8 bases, with 15 bases left between them. The CDR3 DNA follows: TGTGCCAGCAACAGGGAAGTGGGGTATTCACCCCTCCACTTT. It specifies CASNREVGYSPLHF.

The V and J genes are TRBV3-1 (or the pseudogene TRBV3-2) and TRBJ1-1; D unclear. V lost 4 bases to trimming and J lost 0 bases, with 9 bases between them. This CDR3 comprises 14 residues. CDR1 and CDR2 (germline): LGHDT, YNNKEL (reference sequence). The CDR3 region is CASSLKGMNTEAFF. CDR3 DNA sequence: TGTGCCAGCAGCCTCAAGGGTATGAACACTGAAGCTTTCTTT.